Listed below are T cell receptor beta chains from one sample, sequenced in a study of blood T cell repertoires in COVID-19. Sequenced by immunoSEQ multiplex PCR; TCRdb stores in-frame clones only, minus some. Of some 70,000 clones in the sample, roughly 70% were seen once. Sample: peripheral blood. These receptors were collected from a man in his fifties or sixties with acute or convalescent COVID-19. Each CDR3 is given with its conserved first and last residue. D genes are given only for firm matches. Rows may omit the clone size; those that give it use once, few, many or a size class.

NA TRBJ1-2 NA TRBV6-2/TRBV6-3 CASSYSGGGYTF TGTGCCAGCAGTTACTCGGGGGGAGGCTACACCTTC
TRBD2 TRBJ2-1 once TRBV7-2 CASSPRAGGPYEQFF TGTGCCAGCAGCCCGAGGGCGGGAGGGCCGTATGAGCAGTTCTTC
NA TRBJ2-1 NA TRBV1 CTSSQPTGANEQFF TGCACCAGCAGCCAACCGACAGGGGCCAATGAGCAGTTCTTC
TRBD2 TRBJ2-3 NA TRBV5-5 CASSPQTSGGTDTQYF TGTGCCAGCAGCCCCCAGACTAGCGGGGGGACAGATACGCAGTATTTT
NA TRBJ2-2 NA TRBV6-5 CASIAGSNTGELFF TGTGCCAGCATTGCGGGGTCGAACACCGGGGAGCTGTTTTTT
TRBD2 TRBJ2-5 NA TRBV24-1 CATSEPLGSGRVGETQYF TGTGCCACCAGTGAACCCCTAGGTAGCGGGAGAGTAGGTGAGACCCAGTACTTC
NA TRBJ2-2 NA TRBV18 CASSLSSTGELFF TGTGCCAGCTCACTATCCAGTACCGGGGAGCTGTTTTTT
NA TRBJ2-5 NA TRBV7-9 CASSEDIEQETQYF TGTGCCAGCAGCGAAGACATAGAACAAGAGACCCAGTACTTC
NA TRBJ1-5 NA TRBV29-1 CSVVNGQDQPQHF TGCAGCGTTGTTAATGGCCAGGATCAGCCCCAGCATTTT
NA TRBJ1-3 once TRBV2 CASSERRGLYSGNTIYF TGTGCCAGCAGTGAACGGCGCGGTCTTTACTCTGGAAACACCATATATTTT
NA TRBJ1-4 NA TRBV7-9 CASSSRQGSNEKLFF TGTGCCAGCAGCTCACGTCAGGGGAGTAATGAAAAACTGTTTTTT
NA TRBJ2-3 once TRBV5-4 CASGAWQTDTQYF TGTGCCAGCGGGGCTTGGCAGACAGATACGCAGTATTTT
NA TRBJ2-7 NA TRBV28 CASITGERGEQYF TGTGCCAGCATTACGGGGGAAAGGGGAGAGCAGTACTTC
NA TRBJ1-3 NA TRBV4-2 CASCEESSGNTIYF TGTGCCAGCTGTGAGGAATCTTCTGGAAACACCATATATTTT
NA TRBJ1-6 NA TRBV30 CAWSLGGSSYNSPLHF TGTGCCTGGAGCCTAGGGGGTAGCTCCTATAATTCACCCCTCCACTTT
TRBD1 TRBJ1-3 few TRBV5-1 CASSPDRVEVDNTIYF TGCGCCAGCAGCCCTGACAGGGTCGAAGTAGATAACACCATATATTTT
NA TRBJ2-7 few TRBV7-2 CASSPSGHSYEQYF TGTGCCAGCAGCCCGAGCGGCCACTCCTACGAGCAGTACTTC
TRBD1 TRBJ2-5 NA TRBV10-3 CAISGTGTGQETQYF TGTGCCATCAGTGGGACTGGGACAGGCCAAGAGACCCAGTACTTC
TRBD2 TRBJ2-3 many TRBV2 CASSGTSGRDTQYF TGTGCCAGCAGCGGGACTAGCGGGAGAGATACGCAGTATTTT
NA TRBJ1-1 NA TRBV6-1 CASSGVFRGDVTEAFF TGTGCCAGCAGTGGGGTGTTTCGGGGGGACGTCACTGAAGCTTTCTTT
NA TRBJ1-5 NA TRBV6-2/TRBV6-3 CASSYLGAQPQHF TGTGCCAGCAGTTACTTGGGGGCTCAGCCCCAGCATTTT
TRBD1 TRBJ1-6 many TRBV27 CASSLTGSAYNSPLHF TGTGCCAGCAGCCTGACAGGGAGCGCCTATAATTCACCCCTCCACTTT
NA TRBJ1-4 few TRBV5-1 CASSPSATNEKLFF TGCGCCAGCAGCCCCTCTGCAACTAATGAAAAACTGTTTTTT
NA TRBJ1-1 NA TRBV9 CASSVVRYEVADEAFF TGTGCCAGCAGCGTAGTGCGTTATGAGGTTGCGGATGAAGCTTTCTTT
TRBD1 TRBJ2-5 once TRBV5-4 CASSARQGAETQYF TGTGCCAGCAGCGCGCGCCAGGGGGCCGAGACCCAGTACTTC
NA TRBJ2-3 NA TRBV10-1 CASSDPPGIGGASTDTQYF TGCGCCAGCAGTGACCCTCCGGGGATCGGTGGTGCTAGCACAGATACGCAGTATTTT